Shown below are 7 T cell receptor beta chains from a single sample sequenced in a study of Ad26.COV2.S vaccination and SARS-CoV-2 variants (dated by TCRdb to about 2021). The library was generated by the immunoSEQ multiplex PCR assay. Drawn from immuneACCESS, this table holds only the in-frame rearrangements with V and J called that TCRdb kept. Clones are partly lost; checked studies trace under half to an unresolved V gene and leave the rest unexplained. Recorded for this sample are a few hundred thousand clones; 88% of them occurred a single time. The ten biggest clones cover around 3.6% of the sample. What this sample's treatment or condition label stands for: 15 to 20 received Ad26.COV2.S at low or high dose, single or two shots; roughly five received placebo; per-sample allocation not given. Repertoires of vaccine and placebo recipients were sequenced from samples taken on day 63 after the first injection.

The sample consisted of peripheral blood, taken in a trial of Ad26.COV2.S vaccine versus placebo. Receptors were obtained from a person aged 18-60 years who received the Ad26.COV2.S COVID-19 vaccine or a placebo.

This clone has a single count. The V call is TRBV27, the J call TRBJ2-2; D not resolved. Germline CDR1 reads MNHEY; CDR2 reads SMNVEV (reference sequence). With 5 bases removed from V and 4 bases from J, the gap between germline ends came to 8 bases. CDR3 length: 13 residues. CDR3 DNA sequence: TGTGCCAGCAGTCCAAAGGGCACCGGGGAGCTGTTTTTT. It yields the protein CASSPKGTGELFF.

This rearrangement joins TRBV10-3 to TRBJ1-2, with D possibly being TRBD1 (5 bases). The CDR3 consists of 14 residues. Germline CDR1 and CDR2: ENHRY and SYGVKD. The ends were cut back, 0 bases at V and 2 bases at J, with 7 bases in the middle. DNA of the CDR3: TGTGCCATCAGTGAGTCGGGACGGAACTATGGCTACACCTTC. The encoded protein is CAISESGRNYGYTF.

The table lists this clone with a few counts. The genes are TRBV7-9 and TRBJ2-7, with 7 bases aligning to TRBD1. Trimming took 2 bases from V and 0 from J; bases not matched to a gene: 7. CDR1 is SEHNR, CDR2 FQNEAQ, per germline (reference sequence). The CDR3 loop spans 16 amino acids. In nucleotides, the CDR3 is TGTGCCAGCAGCTTAAGGTGGACAGGCCCCTCCTACGAGCAGTACTTC. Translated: CASSLRWTGPSYEQYF.

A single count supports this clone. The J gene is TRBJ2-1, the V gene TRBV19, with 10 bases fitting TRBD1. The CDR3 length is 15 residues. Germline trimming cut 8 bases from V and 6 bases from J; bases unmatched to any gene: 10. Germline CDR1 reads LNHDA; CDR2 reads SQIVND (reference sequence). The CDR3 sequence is CASRVGDRGVNEQFF. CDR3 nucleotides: TGTGCCAGTCGCGTGGGGGACAGGGGAGTCAATGAGCAGTTCTTC.

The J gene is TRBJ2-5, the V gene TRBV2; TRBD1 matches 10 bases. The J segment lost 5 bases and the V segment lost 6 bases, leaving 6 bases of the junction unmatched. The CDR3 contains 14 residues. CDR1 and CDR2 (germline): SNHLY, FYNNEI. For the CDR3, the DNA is TGTGCCAGCAGAACGGACAGGGGGTCGGAGACCCAGTACTTC. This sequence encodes CASRTDRGSETQYF.

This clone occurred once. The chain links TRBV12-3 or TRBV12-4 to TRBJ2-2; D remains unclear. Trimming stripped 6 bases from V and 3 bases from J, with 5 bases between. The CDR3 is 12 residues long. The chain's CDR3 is CASSGDTGELFF. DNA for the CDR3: TGTGCCAGCAGCGGAGACACCGGGGAGCTGTTTTTT.

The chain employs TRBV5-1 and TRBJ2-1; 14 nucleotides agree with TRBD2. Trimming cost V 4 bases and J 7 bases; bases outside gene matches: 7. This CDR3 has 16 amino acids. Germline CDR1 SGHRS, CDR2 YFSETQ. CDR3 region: CASSPGTSGGINEQFF. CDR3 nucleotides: TGCGCCAGCAGCCCAGGGACTAGCGGGGGAATTAATGAGCAGTTCTTC.